What follows are 7 T cell receptor beta chains derived from one specimen sequenced in a study of regulatory T cells in long-lasting Graves disease. Noted time point: newly diagnosed GD, antithyroid drugs for less than 3 months. Preparation of the TCR library used RNA extracted from PBMCs. TCR beta libraries were built with iRepertoire HTBI primers and Arm-PCR of CDR3 regions. A single record per CDR3 protein comes from TCRdb applying MiXCR to the multiplex PCR reads. The table records 350,000 to 500,000 distinct CDR3 sequences, about 15% of them present only once. A further study also used this sample, focusing on T cells in Graves' hyperthyroidism and ophthalmopathy.

This specimen consisted of peripheral blood mononuclear cells (PBMCs), obtained at new diagnosis, from a patient treated with antithyroid drugs. These receptors came from a woman under 30 with Graves disease.

This clonotype was counted at least ten times. V is TRBV6-1 and J is TRBJ1-1, with a tentative D call TRBD1 (6 bases). CDR1 and CDR2 (germline): MNHNS, SASEGT. The CDR3 extends over 13 amino acids. The ends were cut back, 6 bases at V and 1 base at J, with 9 bases in the middle. The CDR3 protein is CASREDRNTEAFF. The CDR3 nucleotides are TGTGCCAGCAGAGAGGACAGGAACACTGAAGCTTTCTTT.

As to this clonotype: A read error may be the cause here, since a much bigger clone is one base away. V usage is TRBV20-1 and J usage is TRBJ2-1, with 7 bases identical to TRBD2. This CDR3 has 14 residues. Germline V CDR1 and CDR2: DFQATT, SNEGSKA (reference sequence). CDR3 sequence reads: CSARGTTSVETRYF. CDR3 coding DNA: TGCAGTGCTAGGGGGACTACAAGTGTTGAGACCCGGTACTTC.

This clonotype has ten or more counts. The CDR3 DNA follows: TGTGCCAGCAGCCAACCTCCTAGCGGGAGGGCTGGGACCCAGTACTTC. Residues: CASSQPPSGRAGTQYF. The chain employs TRBV3-1 and TRBJ2-5; 12 nucleotides line up with TRBD2. This CDR3 contains 16 residues. Looked up from germline, CDR1 is LGHDT and CDR2 is YNNKEL (reference sequence). Trimming took 2 bases from V and 7 from J; bases not matched to a gene: 8.

The chain recombines TRBV11-2 with TRBJ2-3; D perhaps matches TRBD2 (7 bases). The ends were cut back, 0 bases at V and 4 bases at J, with 17 bases in the middle. The germline V gene has CDR1 SGHAT and CDR2 FQNNGV. The CDR3 runs 17 residues. The CDR3 DNA is TGTGCCAGCAGCTTAGATCCAGGGGTGGGGGGGCCAGATACGCAGTATTTT. It specifies CASSLDPGVGGPDTQYF.

The chain recombines TRBV12-3 or TRBV12-4 with TRBJ2-4; 7 bases agree with TRBD1. After removal of 6 bases from V and 0 bases from J, the junction contained 8 bases not matched to a gene. This CDR3 has 16 residues. The CDR3 DNA sequence: TGTGCCAGCAGAAGGGACAGCGGTACAGCCAAAAACATTCAGTACTTC. Protein: CASRRDSGTAKNIQYF.

CDR3 nucleotides: TGCAGCGTAGGGACAGTTACTAGCACAGATACGCAGTATTTT. It encodes CSVGTVTSTDTQYF. The chain links TRBV29-1 to TRBJ2-3; 7 positions match TRBD1. The CDR3 totals 14 residues. V trimming: 6 bases; J trimming: 0 bases; junction bases outside the gene matches: 6. CDR1 is SQVTM and CDR2 is ANQGSEA in the germline V gene.

The rearrangement links TRBV10-3 to TRBJ1-2; 11 bases are shared with TRBD1. J was trimmed by 6 bases and V by 3 bases; bases with no gene match: 9. The CDR3 is 16 residues long. The germline CDR1 and CDR2 sequences are ENHRY and SYGVKD. In DNA, the CDR3 is TGTGCCATCAGTGACACCAGGACAGGGGGCGCAGATGGCTACACCTTC. Translation: CAISDTRTGGADGYTF.